This passage covers 32 T cell receptor beta chains from one sample sequenced in a study of human T cells and chemical hapten exposure. Unfractionated whole blood yielded the extracted total RNA. TCRdb ran MiXCR on the 5' RACE reads and lists one entry per CDR3 protein. The sample lists roughly 81,000 distinct CDR3 sequences, 7% to 8% occurring once. These receptors came from a male donor in good health.

The genes are TRBV19 and TRBJ2-3; 11 nucleotides agree with TRBD1. V was clipped by 5 bases and J by 4 bases; unmatched bases: 8. Germline V gene sequence: CDR1 LNHDA, CDR2 SQIVND (reference sequence). CDR3 length: 16 residues. The CDR3 protein is CASSGFPGQGADTQYF. CDR3 DNA sequence: TGTGCCAGTAGTGGATTTCCGGGACAGGGGGCAGATACGCAGTATTTT.

This clonotype was seen a few times. This chain connects TRBV3-1 to TRBJ2-1; 7 nucleotides agree with TRBD2. This CDR3 has 16 amino acids. The junction had 7 bases not matched to a gene; V was cut back by 0 bases and J by 5 bases. Germline V lookup: CDR1 LGHDT, CDR2 YNNKEL (reference sequence). The CDR3 DNA reads TGTGCCAGCAGCCAAGATCTGGCGGGAGCAAACAATGAGCAGTTCTTC. Translation gives CASSQDLAGANNEQFF.

This chain uses TRBV19 with TRBJ2-3; 8 nucleotides match TRBD1. This CDR3 comprises 15 residues. Germline V gene lookup returns CDR1 LNHDA and CDR2 SQIVND (reference sequence). Losses at the gene ends were 6 bases for V and 4 bases for J; bases not matched to a gene: 9. The CDR3 nucleotides read TGTGCCAGTAGCTCCGTGGACAGGGCTGCAGATACGCAGTATTTT. This translates into CASSSVDRAADTQYF.

At least ten counts were recorded for this clonotype. This sequence joins TRBV9 and TRBJ2-5, with 9 bases aligning to TRBD2. The CDR3 is made up of 19 amino acids. Unmatched junction bases numbered 21, after V lost 4 bases and J lost 5 bases. Germline V lookup: CDR1 SGDLS, CDR2 YYNGEE. The CDR3 region is CASSTAQSSSGGLRETQYF. The CDR3 coding sequence is TGTGCCAGCAGCACCGCCCAAAGCAGTAGCGGGGGACTGCGGGAGACCCAGTACTTC.

This clonotype was found many times. The chain employs TRBV27 and TRBJ2-7; 7 bases agree with TRBD2. The CDR3 runs to 17 residues. Germline trimming cut 5 bases from V and 7 bases from J; bases unmatched to any gene: 20. Looked up from germline, CDR1 is MNHEY and CDR2 is SMNVEV (reference sequence). The CDR3 region is CASSNLMSLGREQEQYF. CDR3 DNA sequence: TGTGCCAGCAGTAACCTAATGAGCCTTGGGAGGGAGCAGGAGCAGTACTTC.

This sequence joins TRBV18 and TRBJ2-7; D remains unclear. This CDR3 has 13 amino acids. V was clipped by 3 bases and J by 6 bases, with 12 bases between them. The germline gives CDR1 KGHSH, CDR2 LQKENI. The CDR3 sequence is CASSPTESTEQYF. CDR3 in DNA: TGTGCCAGCTCACCCACAGAATCCACCGAGCAGTACTTC.

Only a few counts were recorded for this clonotype. The chain uses TRBV5-6 and TRBJ2-7; the D gene is possibly TRBD1 (5 bases). V was trimmed by 7 bases and J by 3 bases, leaving 11 bases between them. The CDR3 sequence is 12 residues long. The germline CDR1 and CDR2 sequences are SGHDT and YYEEEE. CDR3 residues: CASSDTLYEQYF. DNA of the CDR3: TGTGCCAGCTCGGACACCCTCTACGAGCAGTACTTC.

The V and J genes are TRBV9 and TRBJ2-7; weak D call: TRBD2 (5 bases). Germline values: CDR1 SGDLS, CDR2 YYNGEE. The length of the CDR3 is 14 residues. Trimming took 5 bases from V and 3 from J, leaving 15 bases between them. The CDR3 protein is CASSAREIFYEQYF. The CDR3 bases are TGTGCCAGCAGTGCACGGGAAATATTCTACGAGCAGTACTTC.

The chain carries TRBV18 and TRBJ2-6; D remains ambiguous. Per the germline V gene, CDR1 is KGHSH and CDR2 is LQKENI. V gave up 3 bases and J gave up 0 bases, with 18 bases separating them. CDR3 length: 19 residues. CDR3 coding DNA: TGTGCCAGCTCACCGGACCAAATCGCTCCTAGCTCTGGGGCCAACGTCCTGACTTTC. This encodes CASSPDQIAPSSGANVLTF.

This clonotype was found a few times. The gene calls are TRBV5-1 and TRBJ2-3; D remains ambiguous. Germline V lookup: CDR1 SGHRS, CDR2 YFSETQ. This CDR3 spans 16 amino acids. Deletions cut 4 bases from V and 4 bases from J, with 19 bases between. CDR3 in amino acids: CASSRSTPVNADTQYF. In DNA form, the CDR3 reads TGCGCCAGCAGCCGGAGCACACCGGTGAATGCAGATACGCAGTATTTT.

This clonotype was counted only a few times. The chain joins TRBV6-1 to TRBJ1-6; D is uncertain. V lost 6 bases and J 6 bases, leaving 15 bases between the germline ends. Germline CDR1 is MNHNS and CDR2 is SASEGT. The CDR3 totals 15 residues. The CDR3 sequence: CASRPPTAINSPLHF. In DNA, the CDR3 is TGTGCCAGCAGGCCACCTACAGCGATTAATTCACCCCTCCACTTT.

This chain connects TRBV7-2 to TRBJ1-3; TRBD1 aligns across 10 bases. The J segment lost 3 bases and the V segment lost 5 bases, leaving 4 bases of the junction unmatched. Germline V lookup: CDR1 SGHTA, CDR2 FQGNSA. The CDR3 is made up of 15 amino acids. CDR3 protein: CASSGDRGVGNTIYF. The CDR3 DNA follows: TGTGCCAGCAGCGGGGACAGGGGAGTTGGAAACACCATATATTTT.

This clonotype appeared a few times. The rearrangement uses TRBV25-1 and TRBJ1-2; possible D gene TRBD1, 6 bases. The CDR3 totals 14 residues. Germline V gene sequence: CDR1 MGHDK, CDR2 SYGVNS. V lost 4 bases to trimming and J lost 0 bases, with 9 bases between them. The CDR3 DNA reads as TGTGCCAGCAGTGCCAGGGGCACTAACTATGGCTACACCTTC. Protein sequence: CASSARGTNYGYTF.

In this sample, this clonotype turned up many times. The chain combines TRBV29-1 with TRBJ1-5; 9 nucleotides align to TRBD1. CDR1 and CDR2 from the germline V gene are SQVTM and ANQGSEA. This CDR3 comprises 16 residues. With V trimmed by 1 base and J by 3 bases, 7 bases remained unmatched. CDR3 in amino acids: CSVEVTGTGSNQPQHF. Here the CDR3 DNA reads TGCAGCGTTGAAGTCACCGGGACAGGGTCCAATCAGCCCCAGCATTTT.

The V gene is TRBV7-9, the J gene TRBJ2-2; D possibly corresponds to TRBD2 (5 bases). The CDR3 is 15 amino acids. Germline CDR1 SEHNR, CDR2 FQNEAQ (reference sequence). Trimming removed 5 bases at V and 0 bases at J, with 10 bases between. The DNA for the CDR3 is TGTGCCAGCAGCCGTTCGGGGACGAACACCGGGGAGCTGTTTTTT. Its translation is CASSRSGTNTGELFF.

Ten or more counts support this clonotype. This chain links TRBV6-1 with TRBJ2-1, with D unresolved. Germline V gives CDR1 MNHNS, CDR2 SASEGT. The CDR3 has 16 residues. Between the trimmed V and J ends, which lost 7 bases and 4 bases, there was a span of 20 bases. CDR3 region: CASTPGKAPPYNEQFF. The CDR3 DNA reads as TGTGCCAGCACCCCCGGAAAGGCTCCTCCATACAATGAGCAGTTCTTC.

This clonotype appeared many times. The chain has TRBV5-1 and TRBJ2-5; 8 bases are shared with TRBD2. The CDR3 length is 15 residues. J gave up 3 bases and V 0 bases, and 4 bases lay outside the gene matches. Per the germline V gene, CDR1 is SGHRS and CDR2 is YFSETQ. As DNA, the CDR3 is TGCGCCAGCAGCTTGGCGGGGGGGATTGAAGAGACCCAGTACTTC. Translated: CASSLAGGIEETQYF.

V gene TRBV29-1 combines with J gene TRBJ2-7; 8 positions match TRBD1. Trimming took 8 bases from V and 6 from J; bases not matched to a gene: 12. Germline V gene lookup returns CDR1 SQVTM and CDR2 ANQGSEA. CDR3 size: 13 residues. CDR3: CSIRQGSRREQYF. In DNA, the CDR3 is TGCAGCATCAGACAGGGGAGTCGGCGCGAGCAGTACTTC.

The chain has TRBV20-1 and TRBJ1-5; D possibly corresponds to TRBD1 (5 bases). The CDR3 consists of 14 residues. V lost 0 bases and J lost 5, with 11 bases in between. Per germline, CDR1 DFQATT and CDR2 SNEGSKA (reference sequence). CDR3 region: CSARDRDAHQPQHF. In nucleotides, the CDR3 is TGCAGTGCTAGAGACCGGGACGCTCATCAGCCCCAGCATTTT.

J is TRBJ2-3 and V is TRBV7-9; D tentatively reads TRBD1 or TRBD2 (5 bases each). V gave up 3 bases and J gave up 5 bases, with 15 bases separating them. Germline CDR1 reads SEHNR; CDR2 reads FQNEAQ (reference sequence). The CDR3 consists of 15 residues. The CDR3 DNA reads as TGTGCCAGCAGCTTCGGAAGGGGAGAAGGAGATACGCAGTATTTT. It is translated as CASSFGRGEGDTQYF.

This clonotype was counted a few times. V usage is TRBV9 and J usage is TRBJ2-7; D may be TRBD1 (6 bases). This CDR3 is 13 amino acids long. Germline loops: CDR1 SGDLS, CDR2 YYNGEE. The germline V and J ends were trimmed by 4 bases and 2 bases, with 10 bases remaining between them. The CDR3 DNA sequence: TGTGCCAGCAGCACCGGACAGACCTACGAGCAGTACTTC. It yields the protein CASSTGQTYEQYF.

This clonotype was seen ten or more times. This chain uses TRBV12-3 or TRBV12-4 with TRBJ2-1; the D gene is possibly TRBD2 (6 bases). Trimming removed 6 bases from V and 6 bases from J, with 15 bases in between. The CDR3 sequence is 14 residues long. CDR3 region: CASSLGLNRNEQFF. The DNA for the CDR3 is TGTGCCAGCAGCCTGGGACTTAATCGCAATGAGCAGTTCTTC.

There are many counts of this clonotype. The rearrangement links TRBV18 to TRBJ1-4, with D hard to call. The CDR3 has 16 residues. Germline V gene lookup returns CDR1 KGHSH and CDR2 LQKENI. The V and J ends lost 3 bases and 0 bases respectively, with 11 bases between them. CDR3 region: CASSPGRPATNEKLFF. CDR3 sequence (DNA): TGTGCCAGCTCACCCGGCAGACCTGCAACTAATGAAAAACTGTTTTTT. The full variable domain, its missing parts supplied by reference TRBV18 and TRBJ1-4, is NAGVMQNPRHLVRRRGQEARLRCSPMKGHSHVYWYRQLPEEGLKFMVYLQKENIIDESGMPKERFSAEFPKEGPSILRIQQVVRGDSAAYFCASSPGRPATNEKLFFGSGTQLSVL.

This clonotype has a count of ten or more. The rearrangement joins TRBV12-3 or TRBV12-4 to TRBJ2-1; TRBD2 matches 14 bases. This CDR3 comprises 17 residues. Trimming cost V 5 bases and J 4 bases; bases outside gene matches: 7. In DNA form, the CDR3 reads TGTGCCAGCAGTGCGGGACTAGCGGGAGTGGGGTACAATGAGCAGTTCTTC. Translated, it gives CASSAGLAGVGYNEQFF.

This clonotype occurred a few times. This chain links TRBV27 with TRBJ2-5; TRBD1 agrees at 9 bases. Trimming removed 4 bases from V and 6 bases from J; junction bases left unmatched: 9. This CDR3 has 15 amino acids. Germline V CDR1 and CDR2: MNHEY, SMNVEV (reference sequence). For the CDR3, the DNA is TGTGCCAGCAGTTGGGACAGGGAAGGTCAAAAGACCCAGTACTTC. It specifies CASSWDREGQKTQYF.

This clonotype was seen more than once but under ten times. The genes are TRBV5-8 and TRBJ2-1; D unresolved. CDR3 length: 14 amino acids. Germline V lookup: CDR1 SGHTS, CDR2 YDEGEE. The V end lost 1 base, the J end lost 2 bases, and 7 bases lay between the germline ends. Here the CDR3 reads CASSLRSPYNEQFF. The CDR3 nucleotides are TGTGCCAGCAGCTTGCGGAGCCCCTACAATGAGCAGTTCTTC.

CDR3 in DNA: TGTGCCAGCAGTTTATTGGGAACTAGCGGTGCCTCCTACGAGCAGTACTTC. This gives the protein CASSLLGTSGASYEQYF. V and J are TRBV27 and TRBJ2-7; TRBD2 aligns across 8 bases. V was clipped by 1 base and J by 0 bases; unmatched bases: 8. The germline CDR1 and CDR2 sequences are MNHEY and SMNVEV (reference sequence). This CDR3 has 17 residues.

The rearrangement uses TRBV14 and TRBJ2-1, with 7 bases identical to TRBD2. The CDR3 is 15 amino acids. Looked up from germline, CDR1 is SGHDN and CDR2 is FVKESK. The V and J ends lost 4 bases and 4 bases, in that order; junction bases with no gene match: 7. As DNA, the CDR3 is TGTGCCAGCAGCCCCGGACTAGGACTTTACAATGAGCAGTTCTTC. Translated: CASSPGLGLYNEQFF.

This clonotype came up a few times. The rearrangement joins TRBV5-1 to TRBJ2-7, with a tentative D call TRBD2 (5 bases). V was clipped by 3 bases and J by 6 bases, with 10 bases between them. In germline, CDR1 is SGHRS, CDR2 YFSETQ. This CDR3 has 12 residues. The CDR3 DNA follows: TGCGCCAGCAGCTACCTGGGAGTCGAGCAGTACTTC. It translates to CASSYLGVEQYF.

This clonotype has a handful of counts. One end of the junction does not line up with germline, which may come from a read error. CDR3 sequence: CAMSVGGLYGYTF. The CDR3 DNA is TGTGCCATGTCTGTAGGGGGCCTATATGGTTACACCTTC. The chain has TRBV7-2 and TRBJ1-2, with TRBD1 matching 7 bases. The CDR3 is 13 residues long. Germline values: CDR1 SGHTA, CDR2 FQGNSA. Full variable domain (outside the CDR3, taken from reference TRBV7-2 and TRBJ1-2): GAGVSQSPSNKVTEKGKDVELRCDPISGHTALYWYRQSLGQGLEFLIYFQGNSAPDKSGLPSDRFSAERTGGSVSTLTIQRTQQEDSAVYLCAMSVGGLYGYTFGSGTRLTVV.

The gene calls are TRBV12-3 or TRBV12-4 and TRBJ2-2; TRBD2 agrees at 7 bases. The CDR3 contains 14 residues. Trimming at V came to 6 bases and at J to 6 bases, leaving 7 bases not matched to a gene. CDR3 sequence (DNA): TGTGCCAGCAGGCCCACGGGGGGTCCCGGGGAGCTGTTTTTT. Residues: CASRPTGGPGELFF.

This clonotype came up many times. The chain is built from TRBV12-3 or TRBV12-4 and TRBJ1-6; 7 bases line up with TRBD1. V shed 7 bases and J 10 bases; nucleotides not matched to a gene: 10. CDR3 length equals 14 residues. CDR3: CASTLADRDSPLHF. For the CDR3, the DNA is TGTGCCAGCACCCTCGCCGACAGGGACTCACCCCTCCACTTT.